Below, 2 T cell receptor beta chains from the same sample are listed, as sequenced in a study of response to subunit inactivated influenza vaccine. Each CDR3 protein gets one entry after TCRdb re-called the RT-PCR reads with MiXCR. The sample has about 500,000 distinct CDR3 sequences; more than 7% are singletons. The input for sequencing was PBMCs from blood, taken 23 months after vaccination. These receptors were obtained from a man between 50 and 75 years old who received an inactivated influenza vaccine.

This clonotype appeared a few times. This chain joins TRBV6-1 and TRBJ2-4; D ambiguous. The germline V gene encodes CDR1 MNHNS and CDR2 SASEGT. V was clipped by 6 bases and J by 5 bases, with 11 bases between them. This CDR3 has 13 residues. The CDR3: CASRAAAENIQYF. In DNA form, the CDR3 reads TGTGCCAGCAGGGCGGCGGCCGAAAACATTCAGTACTTC.

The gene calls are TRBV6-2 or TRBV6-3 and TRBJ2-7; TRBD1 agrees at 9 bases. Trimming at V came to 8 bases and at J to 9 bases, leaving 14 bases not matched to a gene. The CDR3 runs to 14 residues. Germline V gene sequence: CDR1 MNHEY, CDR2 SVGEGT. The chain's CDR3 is CASLGDRGKLRQYF. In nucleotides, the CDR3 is TGTGCCAGCCTTGGAGACAGGGGGAAGTTGCGGCAGTACTTC.